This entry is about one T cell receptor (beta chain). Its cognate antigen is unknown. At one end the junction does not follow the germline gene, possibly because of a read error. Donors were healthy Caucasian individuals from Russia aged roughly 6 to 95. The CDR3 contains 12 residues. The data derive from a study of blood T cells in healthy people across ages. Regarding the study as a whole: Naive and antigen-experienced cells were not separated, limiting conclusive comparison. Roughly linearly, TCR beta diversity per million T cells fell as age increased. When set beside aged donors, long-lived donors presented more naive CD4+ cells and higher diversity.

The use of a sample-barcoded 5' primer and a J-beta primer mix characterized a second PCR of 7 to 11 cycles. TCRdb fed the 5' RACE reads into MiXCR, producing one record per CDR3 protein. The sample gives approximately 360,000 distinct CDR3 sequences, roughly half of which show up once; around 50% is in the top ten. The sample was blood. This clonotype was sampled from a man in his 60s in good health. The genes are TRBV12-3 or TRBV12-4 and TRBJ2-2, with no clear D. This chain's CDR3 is CTSREEMGELFF. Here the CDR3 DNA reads TGTACCAGCAGAGAAGAGATGGGGGAGCTGTTTTTT.